This T cell receptor (beta chain) was observed in a study of immune evolution from preneoplasia to lung adenocarcinoma. Study-wide points: Later-stage lesions seemingly showed higher T cell density and diversity than normal lung.

The method was immunoSEQ multiplex PCR; TCRdb's version includes in-frame clones alone and lacks a portion of them. The sample shows 7,500 to 10,000 clones, 80% to 85% of them seen only once. CDR3 length equals 13 residues. The germline V gene encodes CDR1 SNHLY and CDR2 FYNNEI. The V and J ends lost 5 bases and 2 bases respectively, with 10 bases between them. To note about this clone: Its matching antigen is unknown.

The sequenced sample was FFPE minimally invasive lung adenocarcinoma tissue. The V gene is TRBV2, the J gene TRBJ2-7; no clear D gene. The clonotype was recovered from a person aged 70 to 79 with lung adenocarcinoma. Some clones in this sample may be carry-over from other donors' samples. CDR3 in DNA: TGTGCCAGCAGTCGGAACATGGCCTACGAGCAGTACTTC. It specifies CASSRNMAYEQYF. Based on the CDR3 plus reference TRBV2 and TRBJ2-7, the full variable domain is EPEVTQTPSHQVTQMGQEVILRCVPISNHLYFYWYRQILGQKVEFLVSFYNNEISEKSEIFDDQFSVERPDGSNFTLKIRSTKLEDSAMYFCASSRNMAYEQYFGPGTRLTVT.